The clone carrying this TCR beta chain appeared a few times. The data belong to a study of blood T cell repertoires in COVID-19. About the research overall: Researchers got acute and convalescent COVID-19 samples from the United States, Italy and Spain.

The data were produced by immunoSEQ multiplex PCR, yet TCRdb's version contains in-frame clones alone and is incomplete. In the table there are hundreds of thousands of clones, roughly four fifths of which are singletons. After removal of 4 bases from V and 0 bases from J, the junction contained 6 bases not matched to a gene. The CDR3 contains 18 residues. Germline CDR1 and CDR2: KGHDR and SFDVKD. This TCR was recovered from a woman aged 55-69 years with active or convalescent COVID-19. The sequenced sample consisted of peripheral blood. The chain employs TRBV24-1 and TRBJ2-1, with 12 nucleotides matching TRBD2. Here the CDR3 reads CATSDPTSGGSSYNEQFF. Here the CDR3 DNA reads TGTGCCACCAGTGACCCGACTAGCGGGGGAAGCTCCTACAATGAGCAGTTCTTC.